The clone carrying this T cell receptor (beta chain) was recorded at least ten times. What it recognizes is unknown. This CDR3 has 16 residues. Germline V gives CDR1 LNHDA, CDR2 SQIVND (reference sequence). Trimming took 6 bases from V and 0 from J, leaving 17 bases between them. The data are from a study of T cells in Graves' hyperthyroidism and ophthalmopathy. Whole-study results and caveats: Ophthalmopathy and stable hyperthyroidism were separated by a 13 V-J model.

What was amplified from RNA transcripts were TCR beta CDR3 regions. HTBI primers drove first-round RT-PCR of the TCR CDR3. Each CDR3 protein gets one entry after TCRdb re-called the multiplex PCR reads with MiXCR. The data hold fewer than 900,000 distinct CDR3 sequences, with around 20% observed a single time. This rearrangement joins TRBV19 to TRBJ1-1, with D maybe TRBD1 (6 bases). The sequence derives from a woman aged 45-59 years with Graves' hyperthyroidism that later progressed to Graves' ophthalmopathy. Specimen: blood. Here the CDR3 reads CASRPGARQLNTEAFF. The CDR3 coding sequence is TGTGCCAGTAGACCAGGGGCCAGACAGCTGAACACTGAAGCTTTCTTT.